This entry lists 2 T cell receptor beta chains sequenced from one sample in a study of cytomegalovirus exposure and HLA in healthy donors. A multiplex PCR was run with 60 Vbeta primers and 13 Jbeta primers. Some clones are missing from TCRdb's copy, which holds only in-frame ones; the method was immunoSEQ multiplex PCR. The sample consists of approximately 100,000 clones, about 81% of them appearing once. The sample was PBMCs. These TCRs come from a man over 45 in good health and CMV-seronegative.

The chain uses TRBV4-1 and TRBJ2-3; no reliable D call. This CDR3 has 13 amino acids. In germline, CDR1 is MGHRA, CDR2 YSYEKL. V was trimmed by 1 base and J by 4 bases, leaving 6 bases between them. The CDR3 coding sequence is TGCGCCAGCAGCCAAGCGGAGTCAGATACGCAGTATTTT. It translates to CASSQAESDTQYF.

This rearrangement joins TRBV7-9 to TRBJ1-2; 9 positions match TRBD1. Trimming cost V 5 bases and J 3 bases; bases outside gene matches: 7. Germline loops: CDR1 SEHNR, CDR2 FQNEAQ (reference sequence). CDR3 length: 15 amino acids. CDR3: CASSPGQGIYYGYTF. In DNA form, the CDR3 reads TGTGCCAGCAGCCCGGGACAGGGCATATACTATGGCTACACCTTC.